These 11 T cell receptor beta chains came from one sample sequenced in a study of blood T cells in healthy people across ages. Then a second PCR, running roughly 6 to 12 cycles, was carried out with a sample-barcoded 5' primer and a J-beta primer mix. MiXCR was run by TCRdb on the 5' RACE reads, yielding one entry per CDR3 protein. The repertoire holds around 1,000,000 distinct CDR3 sequences, with approximately 25% as singletons. These data were also reused for a study on T cells of mothers and their children.

Sequenced sample: blood. The receptor set was obtained from a girl aged 2-10 years in good health.

V is TRBV29-1 and J is TRBJ2-2; D call uncertain. Trimming shortened V by 4 bases and J by 5 bases, and 8 bases separated the two germline ends. Germline assignment: CDR1 SQVTM and CDR2 ANQGSEA. The CDR3 extends over 12 amino acids. CDR3 nucleotide sequence: TGCAGCGTTGTCGCCGGGACCGGGGAGCTGTTTTTT. Protein: CSVVAGTGELFF.

The CDR3 here is CASSVVQEGIQYF. The CDR3 DNA is TGTGCCAGCAGCGTAGTGCAGGAAGGCATTCAGTACTTC. V and J are TRBV9 and TRBJ2-4, with no clear D. Trimming pared 0 bases from V and 9 bases from J, leaving 10 bases between. There are 13 residues in the CDR3. Germline V gene data show CDR1 as SGDLS and CDR2 as YYNGEE.

V is TRBV7-6 and J is TRBJ2-3; no clear D gene. Germline V gives CDR1 SGHVS, CDR2 FNYEAQ. The V gene lost 5 bases and the J gene lost 5 bases, with 8 bases spanning the gap. This CDR3 has 12 residues. The CDR3 region is CASSHAEDTQYF. The CDR3 nucleotides read TGTGCCAGCAGCCACGCAGAAGATACGCAGTATTTT.

This chain connects TRBV29-1 to TRBJ1-2; TRBD1 might be the D (6 bases). Germline V gene lookup returns CDR1 SQVTM and CDR2 ANQGSEA. Between the trimmed V and J ends, which lost 3 bases and 5 bases, there was a span of 13 bases. The CDR3 totals 13 residues. Here the CDR3 reads CSVEEAGEYGYTF. In DNA form, the CDR3 reads TGCAGCGTTGAGGAGGCAGGGGAGTATGGCTACACCTTC.

This clonotype appeared many times. This chain joins TRBV10-3 and TRBJ1-1; D is unclear. Trimming removed 2 bases from V and 5 bases from J, with 12 bases in between. The CDR3 totals 14 residues. The V gene's germline CDR1 is ENHRY and CDR2 SYGVKD. CDR3 residues: CAISETYGRTEAFF. In DNA form, the CDR3 reads TGTGCCATCAGTGAGACCTATGGGAGAACTGAAGCTTTCTTT.

This clonotype was seen a few times. The chain recombines TRBV20-1 with TRBJ2-7, with 9 bases lining up with TRBD1. The junction had 14 bases not matched to a gene; V was cut back by 4 bases and J by 7 bases. CDR3 length: 15 residues. Germline CDR1 reads DFQATT; CDR2 reads SNEGSKA (reference sequence). The CDR3 sequence is CSATPGQGLEREQYF. The CDR3 nucleotides are TGCAGTGCTACACCGGGACAGGGCTTAGAGAGAGAGCAGTACTTC.

The V gene is TRBV4-1, the J gene TRBJ2-6; 8 bases fit TRBD1. V shed 0 bases, J shed 0 bases, and the junction held 4 bases outside the gene matches. Germline CDR1 MGHRA, CDR2 YSYEKL. This CDR3 is 18 amino acids long. CDR3 region: CASSQENRGSSGANVLTF. CDR3 in DNA: TGCGCCAGCAGCCAAGAGAACAGGGGGTCCTCTGGGGCCAACGTCCTGACTTTC.

This clonotype was picked up a small number of times. V is TRBV4-1 and J is TRBJ2-1; D unclear. This CDR3 contains 15 residues. From germline, CDR1 is MGHRA and CDR2 YSYEKL. V shed 1 base and J shed 4 bases, with 11 bases lying between them. The CDR3 sequence is CASSQVWIEYNEQFF. The CDR3 DNA sequence: TGCGCCAGCAGCCAAGTCTGGATTGAGTACAATGAGCAGTTCTTC.

The sample holds a few counts of this clonotype. The chain combines TRBV4-1 with TRBJ2-7, with a possible D match to TRBD1 (6 bases). V lost 1 base and J 2 bases, leaving 12 bases between the germline ends. Germline V CDR1 and CDR2: MGHRA, YSYEKL. The CDR3 runs to 15 residues. CDR3 region: CASSQVAQGPYEQYF. Written as DNA, the CDR3 is TGCGCCAGCAGCCAAGTGGCACAGGGACCCTACGAGCAGTACTTC.

This clonotype came up a few times. The chain joins TRBV7-2 to TRBJ2-5; D is ambiguous. The last part of the DNA fits TRBJ2-7 better; the J call may be wrong. The CDR3 totals 13 residues. Germline V gene lookup returns CDR1 SGHTA and CDR2 FQGNSA. The CDR3 region is CASSFFESYEQYF. In nucleotides, the CDR3 is TGTGCCAGCAGCTTCTTTGAGTCCTACGAGCAGTACTTC.

This clonotype occurred a few times. The chain combines TRBV6-1 with TRBJ2-5, with 11 bases fitting TRBD1. CDR3 length equals 14 residues. V was clipped by 6 bases and J by 4 bases; unmatched bases: 4. CDR1 and CDR2 (germline): MNHNS, SASEGT. CDR3 bases: TGTGCCAGCAGAGGACAGGGGGCGGGAGAGACCCAGTACTTC. Its translation: CASRGQGAGETQYF.